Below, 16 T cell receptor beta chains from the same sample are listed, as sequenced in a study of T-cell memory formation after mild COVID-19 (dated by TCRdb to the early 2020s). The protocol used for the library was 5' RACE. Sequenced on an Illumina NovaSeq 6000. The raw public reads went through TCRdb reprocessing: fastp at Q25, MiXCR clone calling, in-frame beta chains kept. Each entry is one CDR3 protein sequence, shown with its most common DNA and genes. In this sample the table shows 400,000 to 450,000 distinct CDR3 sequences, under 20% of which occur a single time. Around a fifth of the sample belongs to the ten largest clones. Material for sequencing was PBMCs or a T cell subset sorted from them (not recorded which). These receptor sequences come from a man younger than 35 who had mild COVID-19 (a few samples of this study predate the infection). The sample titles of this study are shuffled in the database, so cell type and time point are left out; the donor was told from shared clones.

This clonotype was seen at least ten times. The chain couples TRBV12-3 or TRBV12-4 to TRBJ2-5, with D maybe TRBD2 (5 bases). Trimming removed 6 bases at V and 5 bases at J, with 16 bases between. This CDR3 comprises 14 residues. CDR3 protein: CASSPVGVGETQYF. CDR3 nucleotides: TGTGCCAGCAGCCCGGTCGGGGTGGGGGAGACCCAGTACTTC.

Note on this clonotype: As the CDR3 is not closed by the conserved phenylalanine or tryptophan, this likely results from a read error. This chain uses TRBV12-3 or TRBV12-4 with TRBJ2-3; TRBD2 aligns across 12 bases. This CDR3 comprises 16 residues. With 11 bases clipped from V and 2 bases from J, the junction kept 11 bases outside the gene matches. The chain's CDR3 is CASISRLAGATDTQYI. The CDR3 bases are TGTGCCTCCATTTCCCGACTAGCGGGGGCCACAGATACGCAGTATATT.

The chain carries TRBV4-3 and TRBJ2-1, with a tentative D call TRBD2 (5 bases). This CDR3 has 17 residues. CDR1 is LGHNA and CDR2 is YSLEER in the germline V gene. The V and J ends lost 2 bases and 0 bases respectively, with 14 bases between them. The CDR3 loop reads CASSQSVRESSYNEQFF. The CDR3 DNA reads TGCGCCAGCAGCCAAAGTGTCCGGGAAAGCTCCTACAATGAGCAGTTCTTC.

The CDR3, as DNA: TGTGCCATCAGTGCCAGGGGTGGGACTGAAGCTTTCTTT. As protein: CAISARGGTEAFF. The chain uses TRBV10-3 and TRBJ1-1; perhaps TRBD1 as D (6 bases). The CDR3 is 13 amino acids. V lost 4 bases to trimming and J lost 5 bases, with 11 bases between them. Germline CDR1 and CDR2: ENHRY and SYGVKD.

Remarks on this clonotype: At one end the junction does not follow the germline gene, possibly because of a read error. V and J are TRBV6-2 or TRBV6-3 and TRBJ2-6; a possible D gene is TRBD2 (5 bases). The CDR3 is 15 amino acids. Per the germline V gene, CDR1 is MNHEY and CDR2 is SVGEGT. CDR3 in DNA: TGTGCCAGCAATTACTGGAGGACTGGGGCCAACGTCCTGACTTTC. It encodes CASNYWRTGANVLTF.

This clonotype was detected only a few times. CDR3 amino acids: CAISEFGRGDTDTQYF. The CDR3 DNA sequence: TGTGCCATCAGTGAGTTCGGTAGGGGTGACACAGATACGCAGTATTTT. V is TRBV10-3 and J is TRBJ2-3; D is perhaps TRBD1 (5 bases). The germline V gene has CDR1 ENHRY and CDR2 SYGVKD. Trimming shortened V by 1 base and J by 2 bases, and 13 bases separated the two germline ends. The CDR3 contains 16 residues.

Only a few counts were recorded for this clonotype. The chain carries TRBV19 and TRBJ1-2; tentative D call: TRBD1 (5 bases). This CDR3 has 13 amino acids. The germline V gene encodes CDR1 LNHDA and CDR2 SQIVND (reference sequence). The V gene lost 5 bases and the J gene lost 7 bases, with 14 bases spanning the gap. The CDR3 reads CASSEQGFGGYTF. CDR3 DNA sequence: TGTGCCAGTAGTGAGCAGGGCTTCGGTGGCTACACCTTC.

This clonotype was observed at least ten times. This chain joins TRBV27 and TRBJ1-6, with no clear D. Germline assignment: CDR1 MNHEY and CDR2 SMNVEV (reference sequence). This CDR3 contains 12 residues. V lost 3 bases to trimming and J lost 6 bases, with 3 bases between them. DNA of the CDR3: TGTGCCAGCAGTTTGTTTAATTCACCCCTCCACTTT. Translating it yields CASSLFNSPLHF.

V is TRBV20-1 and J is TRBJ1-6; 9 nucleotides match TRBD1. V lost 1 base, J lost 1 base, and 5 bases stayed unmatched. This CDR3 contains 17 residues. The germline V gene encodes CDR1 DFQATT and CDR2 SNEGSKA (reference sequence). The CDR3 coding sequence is TGCAGTGCTAGAGTACAGGGGGCAGCTTCCTATAATTCACCCCTCCACTTT. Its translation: CSARVQGAASYNSPLHF.

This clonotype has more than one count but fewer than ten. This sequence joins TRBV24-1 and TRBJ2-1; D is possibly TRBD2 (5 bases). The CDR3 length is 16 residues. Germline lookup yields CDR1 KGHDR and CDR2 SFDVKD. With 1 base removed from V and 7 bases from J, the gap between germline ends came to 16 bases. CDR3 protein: CATSDLRVLRGNEQFF. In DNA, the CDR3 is TGTGCCACCAGTGATTTAAGGGTATTGCGCGGGAATGAGCAGTTCTTC.

CDR3 loop: CASQGGTGSSRDTQYF. In DNA form, the CDR3 reads TGTGCCAGCCAAGGAGGGACAGGCTCCTCCAGGGATACGCAGTATTTT. The gene calls are TRBV7-3 and TRBJ2-3, with 8 nucleotides matching TRBD1. Germline loops: CDR1 SGHTA, CDR2 FQGTGA. With 8 bases clipped from V and 6 bases from J, the junction kept 16 bases outside the gene matches. The CDR3 has 16 residues.

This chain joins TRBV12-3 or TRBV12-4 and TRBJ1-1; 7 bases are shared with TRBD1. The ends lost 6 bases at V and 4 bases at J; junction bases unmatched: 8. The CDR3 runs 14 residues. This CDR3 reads CASSPQNRGTEAFF. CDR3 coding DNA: TGTGCCAGCAGCCCCCAGAACAGGGGCACTGAAGCTTTCTTT.

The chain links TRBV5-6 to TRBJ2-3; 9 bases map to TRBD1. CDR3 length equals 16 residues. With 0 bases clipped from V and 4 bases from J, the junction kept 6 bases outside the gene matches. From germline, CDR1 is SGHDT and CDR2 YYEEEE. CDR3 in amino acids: CASSLAGTGYPDTQYF. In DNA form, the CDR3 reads TGTGCCAGCAGCTTGGCCGGGACAGGGTATCCAGATACGCAGTATTTT.

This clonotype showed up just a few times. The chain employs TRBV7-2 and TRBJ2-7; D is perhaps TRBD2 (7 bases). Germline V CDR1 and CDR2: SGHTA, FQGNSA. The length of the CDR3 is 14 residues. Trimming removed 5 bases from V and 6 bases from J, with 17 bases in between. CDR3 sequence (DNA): TGTGCCAGCAGCGCCTGGGGGGGCAGGGTCGAGCAGTACTTC. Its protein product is CASSAWGGRVEQYF.

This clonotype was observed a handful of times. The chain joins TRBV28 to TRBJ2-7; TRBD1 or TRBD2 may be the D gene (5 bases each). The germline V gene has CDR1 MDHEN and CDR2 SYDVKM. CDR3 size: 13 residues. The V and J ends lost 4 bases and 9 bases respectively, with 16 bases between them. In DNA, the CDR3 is TGTGCCAGCAGTTCGGGGACGGGGAATACGCAGTACTTC. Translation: CASSSGTGNTQYF.

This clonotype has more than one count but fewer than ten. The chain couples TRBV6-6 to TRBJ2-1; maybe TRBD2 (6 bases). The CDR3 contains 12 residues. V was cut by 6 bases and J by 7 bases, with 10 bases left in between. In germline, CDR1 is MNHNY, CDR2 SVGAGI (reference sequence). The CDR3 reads CASSLAVNEQFF. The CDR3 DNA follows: TGTGCCAGCAGCTTAGCGGTTAATGAGCAGTTCTTC.